The source of this T cell receptor (beta chain) is a study of blood T cell repertoires in COVID-19. The germline gives CDR1 MNHEY, CDR2 SVGAGI. The CDR3 sequence is 15 residues long. V lost 6 bases, J lost 8 bases, and 10 bases stayed unmatched. Per the original data handling: Reference gene primer amplification gave nucleated cell count estimates. TCRdb's table, derived via immunoSEQ multiplex PCR, lists solely in-frame clones and lacks some. V, J and clone size are those of that table, while D and trimming were read from the DNA. Of 190,000 or so clones listed, about nine tenths are singletons. The TCR was taken from a man in his forties with acute or convalescent COVID-19. The sample taken for sequencing was peripheral blood. V and J are TRBV6-5 and TRBJ2-7; 13 nucleotides align to TRBD2. The CDR3 loop reads CASRITSGGAPKQYF. DNA of the CDR3: TGTGCCAGCAGAATCACTAGCGGGGGGGCCCCCAAGCAGTACTTC.